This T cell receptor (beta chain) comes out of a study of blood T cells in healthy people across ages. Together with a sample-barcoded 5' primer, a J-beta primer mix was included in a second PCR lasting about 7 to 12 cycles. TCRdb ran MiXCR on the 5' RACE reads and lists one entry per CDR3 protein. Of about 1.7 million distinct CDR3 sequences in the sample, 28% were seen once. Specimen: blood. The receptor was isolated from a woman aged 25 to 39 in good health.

The CDR3 DNA follows: TGTGCCTGCCGTCGGACTAGCGGGAGGGCCGGGGAGCAGTACTTC. This gives the protein CACRRTSGRAGEQYF. The chain links TRBV30 to TRBJ2-4, with 15 positions matching TRBD2. The germline CDR1 and CDR2 sequences are GTSNPN and SVGIG (reference sequence). Trimming at V came to 6 bases and at J to 13 bases, leaving 13 bases not matched to a gene. This CDR3 is built from 15 residues.